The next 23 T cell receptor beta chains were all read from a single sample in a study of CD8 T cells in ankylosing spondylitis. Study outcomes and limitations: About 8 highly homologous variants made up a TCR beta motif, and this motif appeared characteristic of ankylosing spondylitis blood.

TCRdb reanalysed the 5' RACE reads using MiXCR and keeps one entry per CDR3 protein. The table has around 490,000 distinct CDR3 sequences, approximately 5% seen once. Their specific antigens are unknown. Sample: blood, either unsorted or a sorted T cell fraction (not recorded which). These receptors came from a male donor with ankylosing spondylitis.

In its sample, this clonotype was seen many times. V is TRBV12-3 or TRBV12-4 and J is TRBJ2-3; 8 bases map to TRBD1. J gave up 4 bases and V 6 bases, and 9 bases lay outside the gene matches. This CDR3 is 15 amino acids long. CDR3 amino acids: CASRPRTGSPDTQYF. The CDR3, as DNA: TGTGCCAGCAGACCGAGGACAGGGTCCCCAGATACGCAGTATTTT.

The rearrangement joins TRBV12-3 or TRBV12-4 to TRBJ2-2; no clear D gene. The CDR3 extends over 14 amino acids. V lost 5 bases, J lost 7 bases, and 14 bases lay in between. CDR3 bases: TGTGCCAGCAGTCCCATGTCTGTTTTCGGGGAGCTGTTTTTT. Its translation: CASSPMSVFGELFF.

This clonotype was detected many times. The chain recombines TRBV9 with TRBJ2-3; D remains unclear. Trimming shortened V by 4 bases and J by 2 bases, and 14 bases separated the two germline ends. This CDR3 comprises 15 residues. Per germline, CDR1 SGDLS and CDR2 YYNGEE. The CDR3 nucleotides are TGTGCCAGCAGCCCCCGGTGGGCCCCCACAGATACGCAGTATTTT. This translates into CASSPRWAPTDTQYF.

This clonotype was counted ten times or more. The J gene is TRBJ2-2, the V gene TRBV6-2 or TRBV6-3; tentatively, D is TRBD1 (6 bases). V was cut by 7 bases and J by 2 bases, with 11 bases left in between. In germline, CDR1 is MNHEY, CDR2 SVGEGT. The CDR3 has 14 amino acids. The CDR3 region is CASTTGTNTGELFF. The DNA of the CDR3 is TGTGCCAGCACTACAGGGACCAACACCGGGGAGCTGTTTTTT.

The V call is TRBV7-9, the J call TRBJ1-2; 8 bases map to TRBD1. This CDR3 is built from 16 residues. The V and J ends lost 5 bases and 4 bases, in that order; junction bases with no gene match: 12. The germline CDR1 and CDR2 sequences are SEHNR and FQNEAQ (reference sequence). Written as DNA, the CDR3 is TGTGCCAGCAGCGAGTGGGGGGGACAGGATGGCTATGGCTACACCTTC. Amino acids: CASSEWGGQDGYGYTF.

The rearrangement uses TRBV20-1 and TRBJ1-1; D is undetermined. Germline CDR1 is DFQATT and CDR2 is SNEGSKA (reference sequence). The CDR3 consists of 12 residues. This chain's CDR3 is CRARNANTEAFF. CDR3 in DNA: TGCAGAGCACGGAATGCGAACACTGAAGCTTTCTTT.

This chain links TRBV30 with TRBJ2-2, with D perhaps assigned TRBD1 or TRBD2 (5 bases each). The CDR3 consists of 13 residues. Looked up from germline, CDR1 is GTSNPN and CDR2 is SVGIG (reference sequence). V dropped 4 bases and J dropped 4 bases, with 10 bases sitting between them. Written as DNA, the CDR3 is TGTGCCTGGAAACCAGGGAGCACCGGGGAGCTGTTTTTT. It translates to CAWKPGSTGELFF. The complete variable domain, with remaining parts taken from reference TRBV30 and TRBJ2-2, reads SQTIHQWPATLVQPVGSPLSLECTVEGTSNPNLYWYRQAAGRGLQLLFYSVGIGQISSEVPQNLSASRPQDRQFILSSKKLLLSDSGFYLCAWKPGSTGELFFGEGSRLTVL.

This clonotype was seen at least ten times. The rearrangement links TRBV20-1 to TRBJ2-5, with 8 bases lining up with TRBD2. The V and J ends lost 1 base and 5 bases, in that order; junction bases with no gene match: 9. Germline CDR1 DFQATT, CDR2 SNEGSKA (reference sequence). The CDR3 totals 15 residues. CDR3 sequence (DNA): TGCAGTGCTAGAGCCCACCGCGGGGGGCAGGAGACCCAGTACTTC. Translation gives CSARAHRGGQETQYF.

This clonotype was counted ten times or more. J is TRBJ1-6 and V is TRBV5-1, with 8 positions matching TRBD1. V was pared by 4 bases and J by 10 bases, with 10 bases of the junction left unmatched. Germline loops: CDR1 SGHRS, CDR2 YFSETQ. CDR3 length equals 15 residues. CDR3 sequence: CASSRSGQVRSPLHF. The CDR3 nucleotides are TGCGCCAGCAGCCGTTCGGGACAGGTTCGATCACCCCTCCACTTT.

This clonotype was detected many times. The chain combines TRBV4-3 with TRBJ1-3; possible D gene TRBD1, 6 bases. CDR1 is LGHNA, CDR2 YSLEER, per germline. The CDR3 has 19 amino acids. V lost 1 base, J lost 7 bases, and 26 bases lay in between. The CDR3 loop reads CASSQVFGEKQGLRNTIYF. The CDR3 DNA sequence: TGCGCCAGCAGCCAAGTATTCGGAGAAAAACAGGGTTTAAGGAACACCATATATTTT.

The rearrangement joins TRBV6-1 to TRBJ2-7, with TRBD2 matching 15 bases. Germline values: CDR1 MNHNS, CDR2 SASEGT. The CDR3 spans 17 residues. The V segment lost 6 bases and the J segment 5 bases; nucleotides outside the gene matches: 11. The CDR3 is CASSHRGLAGGPHEQYF. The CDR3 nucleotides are TGTGCCAGCAGCCATCGCGGACTAGCGGGAGGGCCCCACGAGCAGTACTTC.

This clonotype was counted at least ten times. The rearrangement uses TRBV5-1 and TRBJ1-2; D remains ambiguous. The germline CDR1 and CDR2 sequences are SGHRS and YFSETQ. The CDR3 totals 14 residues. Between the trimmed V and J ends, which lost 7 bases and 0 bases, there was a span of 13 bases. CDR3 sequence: CASAIGYANYGYTF. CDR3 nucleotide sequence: TGCGCCAGCGCCATCGGGTACGCTAACTATGGCTACACCTTC.

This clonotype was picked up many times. The CDR3 DNA is TGCGCCAGCAGCTTGTCGGTGAACACCGGGGAGCTGTTTTTT. This codes for CASSLSVNTGELFF. This chain links TRBV5-1 with TRBJ2-2; D call uncertain. The CDR3 length is 14 residues. The germline V gene has CDR1 SGHRS and CDR2 YFSETQ. Trimming left V 1 base short and J 1 base short, with 5 bases between. The full variable domain, its missing parts supplied by reference TRBV5-1 and TRBJ2-2, is KAGVTQTPRYLIKTRGQQVTLSCSPISGHRSVSWYQQTPGQGLQFLFEYFSETQRNKGNFPGRFSGRQFSNSRSEMNVSTLELGDSALYLCASSLSVNTGELFFGEGSRLTVL.

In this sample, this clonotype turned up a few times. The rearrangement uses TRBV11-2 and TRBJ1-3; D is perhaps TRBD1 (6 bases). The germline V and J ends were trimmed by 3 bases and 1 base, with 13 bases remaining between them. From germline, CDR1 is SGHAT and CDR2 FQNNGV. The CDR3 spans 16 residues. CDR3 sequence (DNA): TGTGCCAGCAGCTTCCGGGGGCGCGATTCTGGAAACACCATATATTTT. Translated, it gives CASSFRGRDSGNTIYF. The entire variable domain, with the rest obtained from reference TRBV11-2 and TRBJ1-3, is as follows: EAGVAQSPRYKIIEKRQSVAFWCNPISGHATLYWYQQILGQGPKLLIQFQNNGVVDDSQLPKDRFSAERLKGVDSTLKIQPAKLEDSAVYLCASSFRGRDSGNTIYFGEGSWLTVV.

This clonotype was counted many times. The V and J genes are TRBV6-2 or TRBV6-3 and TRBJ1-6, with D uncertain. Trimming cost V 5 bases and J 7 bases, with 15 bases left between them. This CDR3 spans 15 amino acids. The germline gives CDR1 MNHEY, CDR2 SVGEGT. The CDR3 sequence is CASSRYGSANSPLHF. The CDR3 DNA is TGTGCCAGCAGTCGCTACGGGTCGGCGAATTCACCCCTCCACTTT.

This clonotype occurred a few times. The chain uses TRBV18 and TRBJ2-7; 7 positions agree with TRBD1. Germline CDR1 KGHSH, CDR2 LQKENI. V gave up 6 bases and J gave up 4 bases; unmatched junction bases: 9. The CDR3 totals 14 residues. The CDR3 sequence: CASSFLGQPYEQYF. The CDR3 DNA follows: TGTGCCAGCTCGTTTTTGGGACAGCCTTACGAGCAGTACTTC. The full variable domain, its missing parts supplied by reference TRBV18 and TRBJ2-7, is NAGVMQNPRHLVRRRGQEARLRCSPMKGHSHVYWYRQLPEEGLKFMVYLQKENIIDESGMPKERFSAEFPKEGPSILRIQQVVRGDSAAYFCASSFLGQPYEQYFGPGTRLTVT.

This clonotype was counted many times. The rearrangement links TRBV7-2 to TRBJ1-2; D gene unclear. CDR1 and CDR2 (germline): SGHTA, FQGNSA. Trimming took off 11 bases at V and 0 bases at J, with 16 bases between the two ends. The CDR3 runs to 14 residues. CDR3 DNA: TGTGCCGCCTCACCCGCAGGCGCTAACTATGGCTACACCTTC. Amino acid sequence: CAASPAGANYGYTF.

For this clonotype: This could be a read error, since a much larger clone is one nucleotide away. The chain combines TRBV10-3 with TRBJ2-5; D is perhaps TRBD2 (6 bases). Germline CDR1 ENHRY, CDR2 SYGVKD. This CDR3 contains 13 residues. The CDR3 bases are TGTGCCAACAGTGATCCAGGGAGGGAGACCCAGTACTTC. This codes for CANSDPGRETQYF.

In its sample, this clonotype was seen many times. CDR3 sequence (DNA): TGCAGTGCAGTTCCGGGGGGCGCTACAGATACGCAGTATTTT. Translation gives CSAVPGGATDTQYF. The J gene is TRBJ2-3, the V gene TRBV20-1, with D perhaps TRBD2 (7 bases). Germline V CDR1 and CDR2: DFQATT, SNEGSKA (reference sequence). The CDR3 contains 14 residues. V was trimmed by 6 bases and J by 3 bases, leaving 16 bases between them.

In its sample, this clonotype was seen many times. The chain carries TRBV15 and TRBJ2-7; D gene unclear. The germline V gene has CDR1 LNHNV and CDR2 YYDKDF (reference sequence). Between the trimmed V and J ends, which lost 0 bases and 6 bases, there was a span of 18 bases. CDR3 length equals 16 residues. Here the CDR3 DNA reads TGTGCCACCAGCAGAGATTTAGGCCAGTCGTATCGCGAGCAGTACTTC. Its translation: CATSRDLGQSYREQYF.

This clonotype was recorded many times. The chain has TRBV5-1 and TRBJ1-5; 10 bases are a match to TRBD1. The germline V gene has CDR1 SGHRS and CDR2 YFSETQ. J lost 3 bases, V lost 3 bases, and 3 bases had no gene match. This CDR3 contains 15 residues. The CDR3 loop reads CASSSGTGDNQPQHF. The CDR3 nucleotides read TGCGCCAGCAGCTCCGGGACAGGGGACAATCAGCCCCAGCATTTT.

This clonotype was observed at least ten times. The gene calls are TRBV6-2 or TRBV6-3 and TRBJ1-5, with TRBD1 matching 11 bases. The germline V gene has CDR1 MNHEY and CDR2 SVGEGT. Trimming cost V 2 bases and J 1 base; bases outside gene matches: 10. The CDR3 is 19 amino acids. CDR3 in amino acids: CASSYTRDRGAASNQPQHF. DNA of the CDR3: TGTGCCAGCAGTTACACCAGGGACAGGGGGGCCGCGAGCAATCAGCCCCAGCATTTT.

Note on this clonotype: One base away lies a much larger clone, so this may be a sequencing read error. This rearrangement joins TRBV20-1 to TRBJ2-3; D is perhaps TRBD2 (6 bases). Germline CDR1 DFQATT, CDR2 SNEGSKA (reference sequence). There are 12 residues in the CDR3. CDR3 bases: TGCAGTGCTCGCCCGGGGGTAGATACGAAGTATTTT. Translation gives CSARPGVDTKYF.